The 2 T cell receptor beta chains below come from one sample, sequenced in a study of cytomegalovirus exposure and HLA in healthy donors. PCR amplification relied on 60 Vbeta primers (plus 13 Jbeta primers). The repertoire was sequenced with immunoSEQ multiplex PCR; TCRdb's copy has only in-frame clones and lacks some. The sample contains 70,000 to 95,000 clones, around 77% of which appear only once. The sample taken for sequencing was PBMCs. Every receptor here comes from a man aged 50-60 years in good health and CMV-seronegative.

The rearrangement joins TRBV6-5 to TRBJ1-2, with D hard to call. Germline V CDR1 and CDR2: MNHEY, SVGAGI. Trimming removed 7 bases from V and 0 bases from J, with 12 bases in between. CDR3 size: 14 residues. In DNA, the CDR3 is TGTGCCAGCACCTCTTCCGCAGCTAACTATGGCTACACCTTC. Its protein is CASTSSAANYGYTF.

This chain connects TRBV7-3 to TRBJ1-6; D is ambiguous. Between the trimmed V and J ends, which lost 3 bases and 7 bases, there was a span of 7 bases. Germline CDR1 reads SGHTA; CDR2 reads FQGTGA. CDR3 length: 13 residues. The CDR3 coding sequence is TGTGCCAGCAGCTTTTTTAGAAATTCACCCCTCCACTTT. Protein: CASSFFRNSPLHF. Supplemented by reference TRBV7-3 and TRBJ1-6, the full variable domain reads GAGVSQTPSNKVTEKGKYVELRCDPISGHTALYWYRQSLGQGPEFLIYFQGTGAADDSGLPNDRFFAVRPEGSVSTLKIQRTERGDSAVYLCASSFFRNSPLHFGNGTRLTVT.